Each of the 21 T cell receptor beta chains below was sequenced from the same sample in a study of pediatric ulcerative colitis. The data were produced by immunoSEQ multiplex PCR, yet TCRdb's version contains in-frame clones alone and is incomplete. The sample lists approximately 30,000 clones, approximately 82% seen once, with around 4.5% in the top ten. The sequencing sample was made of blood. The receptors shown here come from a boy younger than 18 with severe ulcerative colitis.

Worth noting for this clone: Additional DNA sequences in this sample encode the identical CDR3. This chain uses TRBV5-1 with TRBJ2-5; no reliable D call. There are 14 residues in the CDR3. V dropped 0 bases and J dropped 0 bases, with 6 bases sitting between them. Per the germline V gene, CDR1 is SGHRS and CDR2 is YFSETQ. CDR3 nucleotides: TGCGCCAGCAGCTTGGTAGGGAACCAAGAGACCCAGTACTTC. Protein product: CASSLVGNQETQYF.

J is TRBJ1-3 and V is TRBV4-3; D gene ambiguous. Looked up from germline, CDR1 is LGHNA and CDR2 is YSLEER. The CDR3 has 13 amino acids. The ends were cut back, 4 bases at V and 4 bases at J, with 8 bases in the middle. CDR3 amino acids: CASSPRSGNTIYF. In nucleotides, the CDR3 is TGCGCCAGCAGCCCAAGGTCCGGAAACACCATATATTTT.

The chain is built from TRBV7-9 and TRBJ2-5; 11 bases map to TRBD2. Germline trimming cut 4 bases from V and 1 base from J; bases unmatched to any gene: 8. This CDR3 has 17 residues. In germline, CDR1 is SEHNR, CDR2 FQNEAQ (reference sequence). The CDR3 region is CASSSSTSGGSQETQYF. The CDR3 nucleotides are TGTGCCAGCAGCTCTTCAACTAGCGGGGGAAGCCAAGAGACCCAGTACTTC. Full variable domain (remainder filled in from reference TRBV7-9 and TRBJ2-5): DTGVSQNPRHKITKRGQNVTFRCDPISEHNRLYWYRQTLGQGPEFLTYFQNEAQLEKSRLLSDRFSAERPKGSFSTLEIQRTEQGDSAMYLCASSSSTSGGSQETQYFGPGTRLLVL.

CDR3 in DNA: TGTGCCAGCAGGCAGGGCATCCGCAGGCTAAATGAGCAGTTCTTC. Amino acids: CASRQGIRRLNEQFF. The rearrangement joins TRBV6-5 to TRBJ2-1; TRBD1 might be the D (5 bases). CDR1 and CDR2 from the germline V gene are MNHEY and SVGAGI. The length of the CDR3 is 15 residues. Trimming stripped 6 bases from V and 7 bases from J, with 19 bases between.

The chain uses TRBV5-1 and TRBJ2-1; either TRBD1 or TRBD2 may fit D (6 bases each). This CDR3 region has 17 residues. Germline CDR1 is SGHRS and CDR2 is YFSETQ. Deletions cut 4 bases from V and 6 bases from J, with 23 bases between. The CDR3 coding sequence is TGCGCCAGCAGCCCGGATCCCCGGGGGCGGACCGGCAATGAGCAGTTCTTC. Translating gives CASSPDPRGRTGNEQFF.

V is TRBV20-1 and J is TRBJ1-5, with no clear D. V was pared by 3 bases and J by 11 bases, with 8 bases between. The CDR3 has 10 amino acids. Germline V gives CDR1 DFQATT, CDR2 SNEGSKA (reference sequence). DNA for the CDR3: TGCAGTGCTAGTTCCGGGGCCCAGCATTTT. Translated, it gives CSASSGAQHF.

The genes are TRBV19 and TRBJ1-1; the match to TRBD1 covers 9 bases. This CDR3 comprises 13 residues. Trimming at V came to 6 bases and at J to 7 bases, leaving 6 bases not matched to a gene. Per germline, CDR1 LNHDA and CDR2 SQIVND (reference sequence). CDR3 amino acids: CASRLQGAGEAFF. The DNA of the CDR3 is TGTGCCAGTAGGTTACAGGGGGCAGGTGAAGCTTTCTTT.

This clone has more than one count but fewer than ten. The CDR3 sequence: CASSGPTVNTEAFF. CDR3 DNA: TGCGCCAGCAGTGGCCCCACAGTCAACACTGAAGCTTTCTTT. V is TRBV10-2 and J is TRBJ1-1; the D is unclear. The length of the CDR3 is 14 residues. V lost 4 bases, J lost 2 bases, and 11 bases lay in between. Per germline, CDR1 WSHSY and CDR2 SAAADI.

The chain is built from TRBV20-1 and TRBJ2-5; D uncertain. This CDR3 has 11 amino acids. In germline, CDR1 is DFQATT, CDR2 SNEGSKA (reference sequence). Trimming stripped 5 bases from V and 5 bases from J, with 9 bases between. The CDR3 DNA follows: TGCAGTGCTGGCCCTCTGGAGACCCAGTACTTC. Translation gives CSAGPLETQYF.

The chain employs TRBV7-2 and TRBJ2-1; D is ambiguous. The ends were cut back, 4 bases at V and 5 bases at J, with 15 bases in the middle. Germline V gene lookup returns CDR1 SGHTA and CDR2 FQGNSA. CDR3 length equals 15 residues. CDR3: CASSSRVTTHNEQFF. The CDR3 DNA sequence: TGTGCCAGCAGCTCTCGGGTCACCACCCACAATGAGCAGTTCTTC.

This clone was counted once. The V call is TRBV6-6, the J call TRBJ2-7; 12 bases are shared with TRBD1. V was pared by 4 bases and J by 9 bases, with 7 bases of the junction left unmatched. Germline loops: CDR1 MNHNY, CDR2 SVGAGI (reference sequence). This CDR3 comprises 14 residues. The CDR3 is CASSSGTGGLGQYF. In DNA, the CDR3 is TGTGCCAGCAGTTCCGGGACAGGGGGCCTGGGGCAGTACTTC.

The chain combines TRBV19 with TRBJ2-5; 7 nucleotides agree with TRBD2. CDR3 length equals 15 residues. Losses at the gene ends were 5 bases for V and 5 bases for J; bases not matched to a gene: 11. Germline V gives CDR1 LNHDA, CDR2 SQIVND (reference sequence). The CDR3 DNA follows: TGTGCCAGTAGTGTTAGACTAGCTGTTGTCGAGACCCAGTACTTC. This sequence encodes CASSVRLAVVETQYF.

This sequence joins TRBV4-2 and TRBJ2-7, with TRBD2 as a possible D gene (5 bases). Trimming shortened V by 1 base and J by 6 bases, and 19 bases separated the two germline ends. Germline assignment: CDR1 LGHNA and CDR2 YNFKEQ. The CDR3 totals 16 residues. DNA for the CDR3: TGTGCCAGCAGCCAAGGGGCGGCTAGCACTTACGCCGAGCAGTACTTC. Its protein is CASSQGAASTYAEQYF.

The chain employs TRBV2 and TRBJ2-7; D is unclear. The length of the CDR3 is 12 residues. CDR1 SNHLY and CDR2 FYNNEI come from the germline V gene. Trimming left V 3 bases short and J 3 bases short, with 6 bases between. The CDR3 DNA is TGTGCCAGCAGTGATGGGAACTACGAGCAGTACTTC. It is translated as CASSDGNYEQYF. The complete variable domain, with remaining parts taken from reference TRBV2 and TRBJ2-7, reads EPEVTQTPSHQVTQMGQEVILRCVPISNHLYFYWYRQILGQKVEFLVSFYNNEISEKSEIFDDQFSVERPDGSNFTLKIRSTKLEDSAMYFCASSDGNYEQYFGPGTRLTVT.

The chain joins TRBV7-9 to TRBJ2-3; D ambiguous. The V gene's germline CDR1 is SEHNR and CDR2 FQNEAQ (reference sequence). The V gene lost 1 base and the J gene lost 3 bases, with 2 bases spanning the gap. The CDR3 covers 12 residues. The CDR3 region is CASSLGTDTQYF. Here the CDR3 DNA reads TGTGCCAGCAGCTTAGGGACAGATACGCAGTATTTT.

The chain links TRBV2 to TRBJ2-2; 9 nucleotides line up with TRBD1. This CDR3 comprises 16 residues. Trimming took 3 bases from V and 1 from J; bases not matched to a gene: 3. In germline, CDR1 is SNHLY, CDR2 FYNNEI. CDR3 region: CASSDKDRGNTGELFF. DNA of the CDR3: TGTGCCAGCAGTGATAAGGACAGGGGGAACACCGGGGAGCTGTTTTTT. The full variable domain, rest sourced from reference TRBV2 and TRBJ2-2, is EPEVTQTPSHQVTQMGQEVILRCVPISNHLYFYWYRQILGQKVEFLVSFYNNEISEKSEIFDDQFSVERPDGSNFTLKIRSTKLEDSAMYFCASSDKDRGNTGELFFGEGSRLTVL.

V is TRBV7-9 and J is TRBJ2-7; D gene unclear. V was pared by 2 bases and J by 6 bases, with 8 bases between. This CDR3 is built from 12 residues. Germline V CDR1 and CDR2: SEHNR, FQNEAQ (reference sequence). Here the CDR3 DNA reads TGTGCCAGCAGCTTAAAAGCAACCGAGCAGTACTTC. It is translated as CASSLKATEQYF.

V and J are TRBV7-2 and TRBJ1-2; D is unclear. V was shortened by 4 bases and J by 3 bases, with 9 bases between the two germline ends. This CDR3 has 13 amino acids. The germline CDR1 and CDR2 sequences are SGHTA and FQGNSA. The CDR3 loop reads CASSSDGDYGYTF. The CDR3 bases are TGTGCCAGCAGCTCGGACGGAGACTATGGCTACACCTTC.

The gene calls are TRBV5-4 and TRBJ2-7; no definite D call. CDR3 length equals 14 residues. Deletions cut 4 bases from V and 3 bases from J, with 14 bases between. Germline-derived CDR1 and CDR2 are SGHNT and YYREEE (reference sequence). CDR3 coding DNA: TGTGCCAGCAGCAGGCCGGACGCAAACTACGAGCAGTACTTC. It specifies CASSRPDANYEQYF.

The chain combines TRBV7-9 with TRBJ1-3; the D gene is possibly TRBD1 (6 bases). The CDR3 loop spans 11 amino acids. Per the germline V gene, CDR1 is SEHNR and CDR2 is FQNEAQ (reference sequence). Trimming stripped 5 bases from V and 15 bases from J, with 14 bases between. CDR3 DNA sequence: TGTGCCAGCAGCAACCGGGACACCCCATATTTT. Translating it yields CASSNRDTPYF.

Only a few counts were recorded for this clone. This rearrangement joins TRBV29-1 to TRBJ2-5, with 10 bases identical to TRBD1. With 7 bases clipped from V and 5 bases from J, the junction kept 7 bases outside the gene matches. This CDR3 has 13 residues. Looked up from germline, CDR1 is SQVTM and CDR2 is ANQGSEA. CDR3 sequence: CSGWTGGSETQYF. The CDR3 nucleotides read TGCAGCGGATGGACAGGGGGTTCGGAGACCCAGTACTTC.